The next 27 T cell receptor beta chains were all read from a single sample in a study of response to subunit inactivated influenza vaccine. TCRdb recomputed calls from the RT-PCR reads with MiXCR, one row per CDR3 protein. The profile shows about 570,000 distinct CDR3 sequences, roughly 12% of them singletons. Here the sequenced sample was PBMCs from blood, taken on the day of vaccination. The receptors originated from a man aged 50-59 years who received an inactivated influenza vaccine.

The V and J genes are TRBV5-1 and TRBJ2-5, with D perhaps TRBD2 (7 bases). The germline CDR1 and CDR2 sequences are SGHRS and YFSETQ. V was clipped by 7 bases and J by 5 bases, with 24 bases between them. The CDR3 loop spans 16 amino acids. DNA for the CDR3: TGCGCCAGCTCTCCACTGCTGGGGGCCGGGGGGGAGACCCAGTACTTC. Encoded protein: CASSPLLGAGGETQYF.

A few counts support this clonotype. The chain carries TRBV7-2 and TRBJ2-5; 8 bases are shared with TRBD2. In germline, CDR1 is SGHTA, CDR2 FQGNSA. This CDR3 is 15 amino acids long. The V gene end was trimmed by 5 bases and the J gene end by 4 bases; junction bases not matched to a gene: 9. CDR3 protein: CASSPRVAGGETQYF. The CDR3 DNA is TGTGCCAGCAGCCCACGTGTGGCGGGAGGAGAGACCCAGTACTTC.

The chain uses TRBV9 and TRBJ1-1; D remains unclear. V dropped 0 bases and J dropped 0 bases, with 9 bases sitting between them. Germline CDR1 reads SGDLS; CDR2 reads YYNGEE. The CDR3 is made up of 15 amino acids. Here the CDR3 reads CASSVGERMNTEAFF. CDR3 bases: TGTGCCAGCAGCGTAGGGGAGAGGATGAACACTGAAGCTTTCTTT.

V usage is TRBV7-2 and J usage is TRBJ1-4; D gene ambiguous. The V end lost 5 bases, the J end lost 4 bases, and 14 bases lay between the germline ends. Germline CDR1 is SGHTA and CDR2 is FQGNSA. The CDR3 contains 15 residues. The CDR3, as DNA: TGTGCCAGCAGCCTCTCTCCCGGCGTTAATGAAAAACTGTTTTTT. Translating gives CASSLSPGVNEKLFF.

The chain carries TRBV29-1 and TRBJ1-6; TRBD1 might be the D (5 bases). The germline V gene has CDR1 SQVTM and CDR2 ANQGSEA. This CDR3 comprises 13 residues. V lost 7 bases to trimming and J lost 7 bases, with 14 bases between them. CDR3: CSGSGGPNSPLHF. CDR3 nucleotide sequence: TGCAGCGGCAGCGGGGGACCGAATTCACCCCTCCACTTT.

This clonotype came up a few times. The chain links TRBV6-2 or TRBV6-3 to TRBJ2-1; unclear D gene. V was cut by 5 bases and J by 6 bases, with 11 bases left in between. This CDR3 region has 13 residues. The germline CDR1 and CDR2 sequences are MNHEY and SVGEGT. CDR3: CASSTPRANEQFF. CDR3 nucleotides: TGTGCCAGCAGTACTCCCCGGGCCAATGAGCAGTTCTTC.

This clonotype was observed a few times. V usage is TRBV7-2 and J usage is TRBJ2-5; 7 bases map to TRBD1. Germline CDR1 reads SGHTA; CDR2 reads FQGNSA. The ends lost 4 bases at V and 5 bases at J; junction bases unmatched: 4. CDR3 length equals 13 residues. This CDR3 is CASSSTGSETQYF. The DNA for the CDR3 is TGTGCCAGCAGCTCGACAGGGTCGGAGACCCAGTACTTC. Using reference TRBV7-2 and TRBJ2-5 for the parts outside the CDR3, the full variable domain is GAGVSQSPSNKVTEKGKDVELRCDPISGHTALYWYRQSLGQGLEFLIYFQGNSAPDKSGLPSDRFSAERTGGSVSTLTIQRTQQEDSAVYLCASSSTGSETQYFGPGTRLLVL.

V and J are TRBV19 and TRBJ1-3; TRBD1 agrees at 8 bases. The CDR3 consists of 17 residues. After removal of 4 bases from V and 0 bases from J, the junction contained 8 bases not matched to a gene. The germline gives CDR1 LNHDA, CDR2 SQIVND (reference sequence). The DNA of the CDR3 is TGTGCCAGTAGTACACTTCCGGGACAGGACTCTGGAAACACCATATATTTT. Its protein is CASSTLPGQDSGNTIYF.

The chain joins TRBV27 to TRBJ2-7; 7 bases are shared with TRBD1. The CDR3 has 13 residues. The V gene's germline CDR1 is MNHEY and CDR2 SMNVEV (reference sequence). Trimming removed 3 bases from V and 7 bases from J; junction bases left unmatched: 6. CDR3 sequence reads: CASSLQTGREQYF. Here the CDR3 DNA reads TGTGCCAGCAGTTTGCAGACAGGGCGTGAGCAGTACTTC.

J is TRBJ1-3 and V is TRBV5-1, with TRBD1 as a possible D gene (5 bases). Germline V gene sequence: CDR1 SGHRS, CDR2 YFSETQ. The CDR3 consists of 16 residues. Trimming took off 0 bases at V and 2 bases at J, with 12 bases between the two ends. Here the CDR3 reads CASSLGGTDTGNTIYF. In DNA form, the CDR3 reads TGCGCCAGCAGCTTGGGGGGCACAGATACTGGAAACACCATATATTTT.

There are a few counts of this clonotype. This rearrangement joins TRBV10-3 to TRBJ2-3, with 8 bases matching TRBD1. The germline gives CDR1 ENHRY, CDR2 SYGVKD. V shed 3 bases, J shed 5 bases, and the junction held 10 bases outside the gene matches. The CDR3 has 16 residues. The CDR3 nucleotides are TGTGCCATCAGTGATAAGGACAGGGATGGTGGAGATACGCAGTATTTT. This gives the protein CAISDKDRDGGDTQYF.

This clonotype has at least ten counts. V usage is TRBV5-1 and J usage is TRBJ1-3; no clear D gene. This CDR3 has 17 amino acids. V shed 0 bases and J shed 0 bases, with 13 bases lying between them. Germline V gene lookup returns CDR1 SGHRS and CDR2 YFSETQ. In DNA form, the CDR3 reads TGCGCCAGCAGCTTGGCTTATTCCAGCAGCTCTGGAAACACCATATATTTT. Translated: CASSLAYSSSSGNTIYF.

This clonotype came up many times. The chain links TRBV15 to TRBJ2-7, with 9 positions matching TRBD2. V trimming: 0 bases; J trimming: 2 bases; junction bases outside the gene matches: 11. Germline CDR1 reads LNHNV; CDR2 reads YYDKDF (reference sequence). The CDR3 extends over 18 amino acids. The CDR3: CATSREQTAGGNTYEQYF. CDR3 coding DNA: TGTGCCACCAGCAGAGAACAAACAGCGGGAGGAAACACCTACGAGCAGTACTTC.

This chain connects TRBV7-2 to TRBJ2-5; possibly TRBD1 or TRBD2 for D (6 bases each). Germline V lookup: CDR1 SGHTA, CDR2 FQGNSA. V gave up 1 base and J gave up 1 base, with 10 bases separating them. The length of the CDR3 is 15 residues. In DNA form, the CDR3 reads TGTGCCAGCAGCTTAGGGGGGGCCATCCAAGAGACCCAGTACTTC. This encodes CASSLGGAIQETQYF.

This clonotype was seen a handful of times. At one end, the junction sequence differs from germline, possibly due to a read error. The CDR3 reads CASRLGFTYGYTF. For the CDR3, the DNA is TGCGCCAGCAGGTTGGGGTTTACCTATGGCTACACCTTC. The chain couples TRBV5-1 to TRBJ1-2; D ambiguous. CDR1 and CDR2 from the germline V gene are SGHRS and YFSETQ. The CDR3 runs 13 residues. The full variable domain, its missing parts supplied by reference TRBV5-1 and TRBJ1-2, is KAGVTQTPRYLIKTRGQQVTLSCSPISGHRSVSWYQQTPGQGLQFLFEYFSETQRNKGNFPGRFSGRQFSNSRSEMNVSTLELGDSALYLCASRLGFTYGYTFGSGTRLTVV.

This clonotype turned up a few times. This chain connects TRBV9 to TRBJ2-2; D remains ambiguous. Germline-derived CDR1 and CDR2 are SGDLS and YYNGEE. Trimming pared 0 bases from V and 1 base from J, leaving 7 bases between. The CDR3 sequence is 15 residues long. The CDR3 bases are TGTGCCAGCAGCGTAGCCTTGGGGAACACCGGGGAGCTGTTTTTT. Translation: CASSVALGNTGELFF.

The table lists this clonotype with a few counts. The chain is built from TRBV5-1 and TRBJ2-2, with 11 bases that match TRBD1. With V trimmed by 4 bases and J by 5 bases, 7 bases remained unmatched. The CDR3 is 16 residues long. Germline values: CDR1 SGHRS, CDR2 YFSETQ. The CDR3 protein is CASSPLGQGATGELFF. In DNA form, the CDR3 reads TGCGCCAGCAGCCCATTAGGACAGGGGGCAACCGGGGAGCTGTTTTTT.

This chain links TRBV6-5 with TRBJ2-7, with 8 nucleotides matching TRBD1. V was clipped by 2 bases and J by 2 bases; unmatched bases: 5. CDR1 is MNHEY and CDR2 is SVGAGI in the germline V gene. This CDR3 is 15 amino acids long. CDR3 amino acids: CASSYVQGATYEQYF. For the CDR3, the DNA is TGTGCCAGCAGTTACGTCCAGGGGGCGACCTACGAGCAGTACTTC.

The chain joins TRBV4-3 to TRBJ2-7; no definite D call. The CDR3 has 16 amino acids. The V and J ends lost 5 bases and 2 bases respectively, with 19 bases between them. The germline gives CDR1 LGHNA, CDR2 YSLEER. The CDR3 nucleotides read TGCGCCAGCAGCTCTTCGAGGAACCACACTCCCTACGAGCAGTACTTC. This encodes CASSSSRNHTPYEQYF.

This clonotype was detected ten times or more. V and J are TRBV6-1 and TRBJ1-2; 8 nucleotides agree with TRBD1. V was pared by 0 bases and J by 8 bases, with 5 bases of the junction left unmatched. The CDR3 has 14 amino acids. The germline V gene encodes CDR1 MNHNS and CDR2 SASEGT. The CDR3 coding sequence is TGTGCCAGCAGTGAAGCGAACAGGGGGTACGGCTACACCTTC. Residues: CASSEANRGYGYTF.

This clonotype came up many times. This chain connects TRBV5-1 to TRBJ1-4, with D perhaps TRBD1 (6 bases). V gave up 2 bases and J gave up 2 bases, with 10 bases separating them. The CDR3 length is 15 residues. Per germline, CDR1 SGHRS and CDR2 YFSETQ. CDR3 residues: CASSFAGATNEKLFF. The CDR3 DNA sequence: TGCGCCAGCAGCTTCGCGGGGGCTACTAATGAAAAACTGTTTTTT.

This clonotype was detected many times. V gene TRBV20-1 combines with J gene TRBJ1-2; no clear D. CDR1 and CDR2 from the germline V gene are DFQATT and SNEGSKA (reference sequence). The V and J ends lost 2 bases and 3 bases respectively, with 13 bases between them. The CDR3 is 14 residues long. CDR3 amino acids: CSARTPPSHYGYTF. The CDR3 nucleotides are TGCAGTGCTAGAACGCCGCCCAGCCACTATGGCTACACCTTC.

This clonotype was counted at least ten times. This chain connects TRBV5-1 to TRBJ2-3, with TRBD2 matching over 9 bases. Germline loops: CDR1 SGHRS, CDR2 YFSETQ. This CDR3 has 18 residues. The V segment lost 0 bases and the J segment 2 bases; nucleotides outside the gene matches: 10. CDR3 protein: CASSLVSSGAITTDTQYF. In DNA, the CDR3 is TGCGCCAGCAGCTTGGTGTCTAGCGGGGCGATCACCACAGATACGCAGTATTTT.

This clonotype has only a few counts. The chain links TRBV29-1 to TRBJ2-7, with D possibly matching TRBD1 (5 bases). The V gene's germline CDR1 is SQVTM and CDR2 ANQGSEA. This CDR3 has 11 amino acids. V was trimmed by 5 bases and J by 5 bases, leaving 10 bases between them. For the CDR3, the DNA is TGCAGCGTTTCAGGGATCCACGAGCAGTACTTC. It codes for CSVSGIHEQYF.

This clonotype was picked up a small number of times. This chain joins TRBV18 and TRBJ1-5; D call uncertain. The CDR3 consists of 15 residues. CDR1 is KGHSH, CDR2 LQKENI, per germline. With 2 bases removed from V and 7 bases from J, the gap between germline ends came to 15 bases. The CDR3 sequence is CASSPGLGDWQPQHF. CDR3 nucleotides: TGTGCCAGCTCACCAGGACTCGGGGATTGGCAGCCCCAGCATTTT.

There are many counts of this clonotype. The chain joins TRBV28 to TRBJ2-1; D gene uncertain. This CDR3 has 12 residues. Trimming cost V 6 bases and J 9 bases, with 12 bases left between them. Germline V CDR1 and CDR2: MDHEN, SYDVKM. CDR3 sequence: CASSRLDGEQFF. The CDR3 DNA is TGTGCCAGCAGCAGGCTCGACGGTGAGCAGTTCTTC.

This clonotype was counted a few times. The V gene is TRBV6-2 or TRBV6-3, the J gene TRBJ2-7; a weak D match, TRBD1 (6 bases). This CDR3 is built from 14 residues. Trimming stripped 4 bases from V and 6 bases from J, with 16 bases between. The V gene's germline CDR1 is MNHEY and CDR2 SVGEGT. The CDR3 is CASSSRTARGEQYF. In DNA form, the CDR3 reads TGTGCCAGCAGTTCCCGGACAGCAAGGGGCGAGCAGTACTTC.